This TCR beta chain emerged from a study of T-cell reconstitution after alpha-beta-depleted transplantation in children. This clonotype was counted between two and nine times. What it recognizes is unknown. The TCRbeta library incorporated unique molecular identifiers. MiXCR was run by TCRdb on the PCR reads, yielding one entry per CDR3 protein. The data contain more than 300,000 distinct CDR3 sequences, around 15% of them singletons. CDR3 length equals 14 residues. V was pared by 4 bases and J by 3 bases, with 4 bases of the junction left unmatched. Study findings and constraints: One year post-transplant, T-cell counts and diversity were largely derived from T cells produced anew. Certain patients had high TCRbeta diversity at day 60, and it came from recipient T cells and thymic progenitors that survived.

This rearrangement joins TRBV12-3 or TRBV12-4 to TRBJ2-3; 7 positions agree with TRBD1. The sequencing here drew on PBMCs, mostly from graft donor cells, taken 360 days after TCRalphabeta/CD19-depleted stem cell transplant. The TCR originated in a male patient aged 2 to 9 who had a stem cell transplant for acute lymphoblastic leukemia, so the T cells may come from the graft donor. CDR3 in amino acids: CASSYGQETDTQYF. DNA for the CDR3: TGTGCCAGCAGTTATGGACAGGAGACAGATACGCAGTATTTT.